The 15 T cell receptor beta chains in this list originate from one sample, sequenced in a study of lung T cells in sarcoidosis with Löfgren's syndrome (dated by TCRdb to about 2017). TCRdb shows the sequencer as Illumina MiSeq. TCRdb's own reprocessing of the public reads used fastp at Q25 and MiXCR and kept productive beta chains. Identical CDR3 protein sequences are pooled into one entry, listed with their most common genes and DNA. The sample records about 2,200 distinct CDR3 sequences, approximately 22% of which are singletons. The ten biggest clones cover 11% of the sample. Material: CD4+ T cells from bronchoalveolar lavage. The origin of the receptors is a human donor with sarcoidosis (Löfgren's syndrome or another form), or a control subject (not recorded which).

This clonotype was recorded many times. CDR3 DNA: TGCGCCAGCAGCTTAGGGGGAGCCAAAAACATTCAGTACTTC. It specifies CASSLGGAKNIQYF. The chain joins TRBV5-1 to TRBJ2-4, with D possibly matching TRBD1 (6 bases). Trimming took off 2 bases at V and 0 bases at J, with 6 bases between the two ends. Germline V gene data show CDR1 as SGHRS and CDR2 as YFSETQ. CDR3 length: 14 amino acids.

This clonotype is termed medium-sized (0.01 to 0.1%). The rearrangement uses TRBV2 and TRBJ2-3; perhaps TRBD1 as D (6 bases). This CDR3 region has 13 residues. CDR1 is SNHLY, CDR2 FYNNEI, per germline. Between the trimmed V and J ends, which lost 6 bases and 3 bases, there was a span of 10 bases. CDR3: CASSLQGTDTQYF. CDR3 DNA sequence: TGTGCCAGCAGCTTGCAGGGGACAGATACGCAGTATTTT.

There are many counts of this clonotype. The V call is TRBV11-2, the J call TRBJ2-5; TRBD1 agrees at 12 bases. The ends lost 5 bases at V and 4 bases at J; junction bases unmatched: 5. The CDR3 is 15 residues long. Germline CDR1 SGHAT, CDR2 FQNNGV. The CDR3: CASSIGTGGRETQYF. The CDR3 DNA reads as TGTGCCAGCAGCATCGGGACAGGGGGCCGAGAGACCCAGTACTTC.

This clonotype is labeled large. The gene calls are TRBV2 and TRBJ1-5; possible D gene TRBD1, 6 bases. Trimming left V 6 bases short and J 6 bases short, with 15 bases between. The length of the CDR3 is 14 residues. Germline-derived CDR1 and CDR2 are SNHLY and FYNNEI. The CDR3, as DNA: TGTGCCAGCAGCGAACAGGGATTAACTCAGCCCCAGCATTTT. Translation: CASSEQGLTQPQHF.

This clonotype is medium-sized in the sample. The genes are TRBV7-8 and TRBJ2-1; 15 nucleotides match TRBD2. Trimming took 5 bases from V and 5 from J; bases not matched to a gene: 7. Germline CDR1 reads SGHVS; CDR2 reads FQNEAQ. CDR3 length: 17 amino acids. For the CDR3, the DNA is TGTGCCAGCAGCACATGGACTAGCGGGAGGGCTGACAATGAGCAGTTCTTC. It codes for CASSTWTSGRADNEQFF.

Worth noting for this clonotype: A much larger clone sits a single nucleotide away, making a read error possible. J is TRBJ2-3 and V is TRBV11-1, with TRBD2 matching over 8 bases. The CDR3 is 15 residues long. V gave up 8 bases and J gave up 2 bases; unmatched junction bases: 9. CDR1 is SGHAT, CDR2 FQDESV, per germline (reference sequence). For the CDR3, the DNA is TGTGCCAGCGGCTCCTTAGCGGGGTACACAGATACGCAGTATTTT. Translating it yields CASGSLAGYTDTQYF.

This clonotype is classed as medium-sized. This chain joins TRBV2 and TRBJ2-2; D is uncertain. From germline, CDR1 is SNHLY and CDR2 FYNNEI. The CDR3 totals 12 residues. V lost 11 bases, J lost 6 bases, and 13 bases lay in between. The CDR3 is CASSGLAGELFF. The CDR3 nucleotides read TGTGCCTCTTCCGGGCTGGCCGGGGAGCTGTTTTTT.

This clonotype was recorded many times. The V call is TRBV5-1, the J call TRBJ2-3; the D gene is possibly TRBD1 (6 bases). CDR3 size: 14 residues. V was cut by 1 base and J by 5 bases, with 11 bases left in between. The germline V gene has CDR1 SGHRS and CDR2 YFSETQ. The CDR3 loop reads CASSLLGAQDTQYF. The DNA for the CDR3 is TGCGCCAGCAGCTTGTTGGGGGCCCAAGATACGCAGTATTTT.

This clonotype has more than one count but fewer than ten. The chain couples TRBV30 to TRBJ1-3; D is ambiguous. This CDR3 region has 14 residues. Trimming removed 0 bases from V and 3 bases from J, with 9 bases in between. The germline V gene encodes CDR1 GTSNPN and CDR2 SVGIG (reference sequence). The CDR3 DNA is TGTGCCTGGAGTGTCGCGGGAGTTGGAAACACCATATATTTT. It codes for CAWSVAGVGNTIYF.

As regards this clonotype: A single base separates this from a much larger clone, so it may be a read error. The rearrangement joins TRBV7-3 to TRBJ2-1; 8 bases align to TRBD2. The germline V gene has CDR1 SGHTA and CDR2 FQGTGA. Losses at the gene ends were 8 bases for V and 0 bases for J; bases not matched to a gene: 3. This CDR3 has 14 amino acids. The CDR3 DNA reads as TGTGCCAGCGGCAGCGGGGGCTCCTACAATGAGCAGTTCTTC. This codes for CASGSGGSYNEQFF.

In its sample, this clonotype is medium-sized. This chain uses TRBV5-4 with TRBJ2-3; D is unclear. This CDR3 has 15 residues. V lost 0 bases, J lost 5 bases, and 13 bases lay in between. Germline CDR1 is SGHNT and CDR2 is YYREEE (reference sequence). The CDR3 DNA reads TGTGCCAGCAGCTTGGCCGTTAGTAGCCAAGATACGCAGTATTTT. Encoded protein: CASSLAVSSQDTQYF.

This clonotype has a handful of counts. This may be a read error: a much more frequent sequence differs by one nucleotide. The chain carries TRBV2 and TRBJ2-7, with unresolved D. Trimming cost V 5 bases and J 9 bases, with 11 bases left between them. The V gene's germline CDR1 is SNHLY and CDR2 FYNNEI. This CDR3 is built from 11 residues. CDR3 protein: CASSYSDGQYF. The CDR3 coding sequence is TGTGCCAGCAGTTACAGTGACGGGCAGTACTTC.

This clonotype is classed as medium-sized. V gene TRBV20-1 combines with J gene TRBJ1-1; 8 positions match TRBD1. J lost 1 base, V lost 5 bases, and 3 bases had no gene match. CDR3 size: 13 residues. Germline CDR1 is DFQATT and CDR2 is SNEGSKA (reference sequence). The CDR3 nucleotides read TGCAGTGCTCGGACAGGGCCGAACACTGAAGCTTTCTTT. It translates to CSARTGPNTEAFF.

The table lists this clonotype with many counts. The chain joins TRBV20-1 to TRBJ1-1; D is unresolved. V was clipped by 3 bases and J by 3 bases, with 11 bases between them. The CDR3 contains 13 residues. Looked up from germline, CDR1 is DFQATT and CDR2 is SNEGSKA (reference sequence). CDR3 residues: CSASAGLDTEAFF. The CDR3 bases are TGCAGTGCTAGCGCAGGTCTGGACACTGAAGCTTTCTTT.

As for this clonotype: Relative to the germline gene, one junction end is altered; a read error may explain this. Here the CDR3 reads CASSYYQGSQPRHF. The CDR3 nucleotides are TGTGCCAGCAGTTACTACCAGGGTTCTCAGCCCCGGCATTTT. This sequence joins TRBV6-2 or TRBV6-3 and TRBJ1-5; tentatively, D is TRBD1 (5 bases). CDR1 MNHEY and CDR2 SVGEGT come from the germline V gene. This CDR3 is 14 amino acids long.